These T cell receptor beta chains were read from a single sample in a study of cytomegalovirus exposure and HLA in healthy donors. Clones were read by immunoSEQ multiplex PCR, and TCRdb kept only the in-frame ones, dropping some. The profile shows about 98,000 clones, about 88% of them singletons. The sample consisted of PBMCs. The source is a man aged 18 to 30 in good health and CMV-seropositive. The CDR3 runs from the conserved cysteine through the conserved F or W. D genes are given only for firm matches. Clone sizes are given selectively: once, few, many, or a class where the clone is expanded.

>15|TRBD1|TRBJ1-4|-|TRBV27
TGTGCCAGCAGTGCTTACCCCGGGACAGGGGAAAAACTGTTTTTT
CASSAYPGTGEKLFF
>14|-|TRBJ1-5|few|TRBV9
TGTGCCAGCAGCGTAGAGGGGGGCAATCAGCCCCAGCATTTT
CASSVEGGNQPQHF
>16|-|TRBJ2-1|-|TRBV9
TGTGCCAGCAGCGTAGCACTAGAGAGCTCCTACAATGAGCAGTTCTTC
CASSVALESSYNEQFF
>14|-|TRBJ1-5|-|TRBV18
TGTGCCAGCTCTCCTTCAGACGGGAATCAGCCCCAGCATTTT
CASSPSDGNQPQHF
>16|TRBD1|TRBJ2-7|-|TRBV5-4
TGTGCCAGCAGCTCCCGGGACAGGGTGAACCCCTACGAGCAGTACTTC
CASSSRDRVNPYEQYF
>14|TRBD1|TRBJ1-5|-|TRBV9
TGTGCCAGCAGCGCCGGGACAGCTATGCTGCCCCAGCATTTT
CASSAGTAMLPQHF
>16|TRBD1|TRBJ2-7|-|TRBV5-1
TGCGCCAGCAGCTTAACCGCCCCGGGACAGGGATCCGAGCAGTACTTC
CASSLTAPGQGSEQYF
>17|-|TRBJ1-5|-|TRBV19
TGTGCCAGTAGAAAAATCGGGACTTCCCGCCTAAATCAGCCCCAGCATTTT
CASRKIGTSRLNQPQHF
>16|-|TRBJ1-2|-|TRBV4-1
TGCGCCAGCAGCCAAGATGGCCGGGTTACAAACGATGGCTACACCTTC
CASSQDGRVTNDGYTF
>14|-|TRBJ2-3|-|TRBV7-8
TGTGCCAGCAGCCCCATGAGGGCAGCAGATACGCAGTATTTT
CASSPMRAADTQYF
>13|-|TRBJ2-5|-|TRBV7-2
TGTGCCAGCAGCACGCGACTAGTAGAGACCCAGTACTTC
CASSTRLVETQYF
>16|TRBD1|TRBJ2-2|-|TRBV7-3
TGTGCCAGCAGCTTCAGTCTAGGGGGCCCCACCGGGGAGCTGTTTTTT
CASSFSLGGPTGELFF
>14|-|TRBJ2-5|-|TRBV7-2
TGTGCCAGCAGCCAGGGGCAGGTTCGAGAGACCCAGTACTTC
CASSQGQVRETQYF
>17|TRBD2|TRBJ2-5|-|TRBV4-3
TGCGCCAGCAGCCAAGGTGTAGGCTCTAGCGGACAAGAGACCCAGTACTTC
CASSQGVGSSGQETQYF
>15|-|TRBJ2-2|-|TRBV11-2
TGTGCCAGTAGAGGAGTCGGGGATAAGTCTGGGGAGCTGTTTTTT
CASRGVGDKSGELFF
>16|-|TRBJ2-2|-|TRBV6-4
TGTGCCAGCAGTGACTCTGGGGGCAGAGACACCGGGGAGCTGTTTTTT
CASSDSGGRDTGELFF
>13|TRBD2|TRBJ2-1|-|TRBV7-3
TGTGCCAGCAGCGTGGGACTAGGGAATGAGCAGTTCTTC
CASSVGLGNEQFF
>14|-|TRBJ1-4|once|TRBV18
TGTGCCAGCTCACCAGACACAACTAATGAAAAACTGTTTTTT
CASSPDTTNEKLFF
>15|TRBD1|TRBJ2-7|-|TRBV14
TGTGCCAGCAGCCAGGGACAGGGGAGAAGGAACGAGCAGTACTTC
CASSQGQGRRNEQYF
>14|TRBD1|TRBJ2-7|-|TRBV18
TGTGCCAGCTCACCAGGGACAGCAGCCTACGAGCAGTACTTC
CASSPGTAAYEQYF
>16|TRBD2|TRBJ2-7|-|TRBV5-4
TGTGCCAGCGAAGTTTTTAGCGGGGGCCCATCGGGCGAGCAGTACTTC
CASEVFSGGPSGEQYF
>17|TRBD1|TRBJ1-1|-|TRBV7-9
TGTGCCAGCAGCTCATACGGACAGGGCTTCATGAACACTGAAGCTTTCTTT
CASSSYGQGFMNTEAFF
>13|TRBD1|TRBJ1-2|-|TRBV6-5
TGTGCCAGCAGTCCAGGGACAGGGAATGGCTACACCTTC
CASSPGTGNGYTF
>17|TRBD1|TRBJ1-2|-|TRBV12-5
TGTGCTAGTGGTTTGGCCCGACCGGGACAGGGAAACTATGGCTACACCTTC
CASGLARPGQGNYGYTF
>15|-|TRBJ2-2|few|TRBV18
TGTGCCAGCTCACCGGGGCCTCCGAACACCGGGGAGCTGTTTTTT
CASSPGPPNTGELFF
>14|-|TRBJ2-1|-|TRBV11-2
TGTGCCAGCAGCTTAGAGCGCGGCTACAATGAGCAGTTCTTC
CASSLERGYNEQFF
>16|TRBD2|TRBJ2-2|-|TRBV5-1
TGCGCCAGCAGCTTTTCTAGCGGGAGGGGCACCGGGGAGCTGTTTTTT
CASSFSSGRGTGELFF
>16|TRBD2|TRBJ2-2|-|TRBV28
TGTGCCAGCAGCCACATGACTAGCGTGAACACCGGGGAGCTGTTTTTT
CASSHMTSVNTGELFF
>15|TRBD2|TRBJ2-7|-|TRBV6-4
TGTGCCAGCAGTGAGGAGCGGGGGCCCGCCTACGAGCAGTACTTC
CASSEERGPAYEQYF
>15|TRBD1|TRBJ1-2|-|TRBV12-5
TGTGCTAGTGGTTTGGCCGAGACAGGGGTCGTCGGCTACACCTTC
CASGLAETGVVGYTF
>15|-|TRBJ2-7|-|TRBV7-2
TGTGCCAGCAGCTTAGCCCCTTCCCTATCCTACGAGCAGTACTTC
CASSLAPSLSYEQYF
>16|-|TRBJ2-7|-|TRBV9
TGTGCCAGCAGCGTAGATGGAGCGGTGAGCTCCTACGAGCAGTACTTC
CASSVDGAVSSYEQYF
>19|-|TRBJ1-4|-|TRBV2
TGTGCCAGCAGTGAAGGTTTACCACAGAGCCTGGGGAGCGATGAAAAACTGTTTTTT
CASSEGLPQSLGSDEKLFF
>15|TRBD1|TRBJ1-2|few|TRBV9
TGTGCCAGCAGCCCCCGGGACAGGGTTTACTATGGCTACACCTTC
CASSPRDRVYYGYTF
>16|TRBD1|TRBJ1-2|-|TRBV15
TGTGCCACCAGCAGAGACTTGACAGGGGGCCAAGGGGGCTACACCTTC
CATSRDLTGGQGGYTF
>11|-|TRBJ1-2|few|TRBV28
TGTGCCAGCAGTTTATCATATGGCTACACCTTC
CASSLSYGYTF
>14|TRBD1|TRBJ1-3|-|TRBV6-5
TGTGCCAGCAGGTACCGGGACAGAGGAAACACCATATATTTT
CASRYRDRGNTIYF
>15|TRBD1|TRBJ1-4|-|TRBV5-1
TGCGCCAGCAGCCCAGGAACAGGGGCGGATGAAAAACTGTTTTTT
CASSPGTGADEKLFF